These 9 T cell receptor beta chains were all obtained from the same sample, sequenced in a study of blood T cell repertoires in COVID-19. Profiled with immunoSEQ multiplex PCR; TCRdb holds only in-frame clones, not every one. This repertoire shows some 70,000 clones, 65% to 90% found once; its top ten account for 1.4% to 1.5%. The sample consisted of peripheral blood. These TCRs come from an older woman with acute or convalescent COVID-19.

The CDR3 loop is CASSQAWTGKGGYTF. Written as DNA, the CDR3 is TGTGCCAGCAGCCAAGCTTGGACAGGGAAGGGTGGCTACACCTTC. The rearrangement joins TRBV3-1 (or the pseudogene TRBV3-2) to TRBJ1-2; 8 nucleotides line up with TRBD1. J lost 7 bases, V lost 1 base, and 8 bases had no gene match. Germline lookup yields CDR1 LGHDT and CDR2 YNNKEL (reference sequence). This CDR3 comprises 15 residues.

This clone was seen once. This chain joins TRBV5-1 and TRBJ2-5; the D gene is possibly TRBD1 (6 bases). Deletions cut 4 bases from V and 1 base from J, with 14 bases between. This CDR3 has 15 amino acids. Germline V gene data show CDR1 as SGHRS and CDR2 as YFSETQ. In DNA form, the CDR3 reads TGCGCCAGCAGCCCCCAGGGGCGGGTCCAAGAGACCCAGTACTTC. It yields the protein CASSPQGRVQETQYF.

This clone was found once. The V call is TRBV11-2, the J call TRBJ1-1; D remains unclear. Germline V gene sequence: CDR1 SGHAT, CDR2 FQNNGV. The CDR3 sequence is 17 residues long. V gave up 5 bases and J gave up 4 bases, with 23 bases separating them. The CDR3 DNA sequence: TGTGCCAGCAGCCCCGGCGACGTTCGCCCGCGGGGCACTGAAGCTTTCTTT. Translation gives CASSPGDVRPRGTEAFF.

The rearrangement uses TRBV6-4 and TRBJ2-3; 11 nucleotides match TRBD2. The CDR3 has 16 residues. Per germline, CDR1 MRHNA and CDR2 SNTAGT. Losses at the gene ends were 3 bases for V and 0 bases for J; bases not matched to a gene: 2. The CDR3 sequence is CASSELAGGSTDTQYF. As DNA, the CDR3 is TGTGCCAGCAGTGAGCTAGCGGGAGGTAGCACAGATACGCAGTATTTT.

The chain combines TRBV12-5 with TRBJ2-7; 9 nucleotides align to TRBD2. Germline trimming cut 0 bases from V and 3 bases from J; bases unmatched to any gene: 3. The V gene's germline CDR1 is LGHNT and CDR2 FRNRAP. This CDR3 comprises 15 residues. For the CDR3, the DNA is TGTGCTAGTGGTTTGGTGCTAGCGGGAAACTACGAGCAGTACTTC. Amino acids: CASGLVLAGNYEQYF.

The chain uses TRBV24-1 and TRBJ2-7; D is possibly TRBD1 (7 bases). Germline V gene data show CDR1 as KGHDR and CDR2 as SFDVKD. Trimming removed 3 bases at V and 5 bases at J, with 19 bases between. The CDR3 runs to 16 residues. The CDR3 sequence is CATSDPVGGTADEQYF. The CDR3 DNA reads TGTGCCACCAGTGATCCAGTTGGGGGGACAGCGGACGAGCAGTACTTC.

This chain uses TRBV19 with TRBJ2-1, with TRBD2 matching 14 bases. The CDR3 consists of 18 residues. Germline V gene data show CDR1 as LNHDA and CDR2 as SQIVND (reference sequence). V lost 5 bases to trimming and J lost 4 bases; unmatched junction nucleotides: 10. CDR3 sequence (DNA): TGTGCCAGTAGTCTAAAGGGACTAGCGGGAGTGGGGTACAATGAGCAGTTCTTC. The encoded protein is CASSLKGLAGVGYNEQFF.

In DNA form, the CDR3 reads TGTGCCAGCAGCTTTAAAGGGGCTGCTTTCTTT. Residues: CASSFKGAAFF. The gene calls are TRBV28 and TRBJ1-1, with TRBD1 as a possible D gene (5 bases). CDR3 length: 11 amino acids. V lost 6 bases and J 11 bases, leaving 13 bases between the germline ends. Germline CDR1 reads MDHEN; CDR2 reads SYDVKM.

CDR3 bases: TGTGCCAGTAGTCCTACGGGACAGCAATATGGCTACACCTTC. The encoded protein is CASSPTGQQYGYTF. The chain is built from TRBV19 and TRBJ1-2, with TRBD1 identical over 7 bases. The CDR3 covers 14 residues. V lost 5 bases to trimming and J lost 5 bases; unmatched junction nucleotides: 8. In germline, CDR1 is LNHDA, CDR2 SQIVND (reference sequence).